The rows below give T cell receptor beta chains drawn from one sample of a study of T cells in Graves' hyperthyroidism and ophthalmopathy. TCRdb reprocessed the multiplex PCR reads via MiXCR and lists one record per CDR3 protein. The table includes about 600,000 distinct CDR3 sequences, more than 15% detected once. The specimen was blood. These TCRs come from a woman between 40 and 50 years old with Graves' ophthalmopathy. Both conserved end residues are part of each CDR3. Fields, in order: V gene, J gene, clone size, D gene, CDR3 protein, CDR3 DNA. The D gene is left open where the match is weak. The size of a clone is reported for some rows only, either as once, few or many, or as a class for expanded clones.

V gene: TRBV7-9; J gene: TRBJ2-3; clone size: many; D gene: .; CDR3 protein: CASSQGGGWGYIDTDTQYF; CDR3 DNA: TGTGCCAGCAGTCAGGGAGGGGGCTGGGGATACATCGACACAGATACGCAGTATTTT
V gene: TRBV12-3/TRBV12-4; J gene: TRBJ2-3; clone size: many; D gene: .; CDR3 protein: CASSFLDTQYF; CDR3 DNA: TGTGCCAGCAGCTTCCTGGATACGCAGTATTTT
V gene: TRBV28; J gene: TRBJ1-5; clone size: many; D gene: .; CDR3 protein: CASSLLGVGGNQPQHF; CDR3 DNA: TGTGCCAGCAGTTTGTTGGGGGTCGGCGGCAATCAGCCCCAGCATTTT
V gene: TRBV20-1; J gene: TRBJ2-3; clone size: .; D gene: .; CDR3 protein: CSAPQTQPLEMHDTQYF; CDR3 DNA: TGCAGTGCCCCCCAAACTCAGCCCTTAGAGATGCACGATACGCAGTATTTT
V gene: TRBV18; J gene: TRBJ2-7; clone size: .; D gene: TRBD1; CDR3 protein: CASSRRDRASYEQYF; CDR3 DNA: TGTGCCAGCTCACGTCGGGACAGAGCATCCTACGAGCAGTACTTC
V gene: TRBV28; J gene: TRBJ2-3; clone size: many; D gene: .; CDR3 protein: CASKTTLGDWQPADTQYF; CDR3 DNA: TGTGCCAGCAAAACAACCCTCGGGGACTGGCAGCCGGCAGATACGCAGTATTTT
V gene: TRBV5-1; J gene: TRBJ2-2; clone size: .; D gene: .; CDR3 protein: CASSLTAESGELFF; CDR3 DNA: TGCGCCAGCAGCTTGACAGCCGAGTCCGGGGAGCTGTTTTTT
V gene: TRBV3-1; J gene: TRBJ1-2; clone size: many; D gene: .; CDR3 protein: CASSQGHAGYTF; CDR3 DNA: TGTGCCAGCAGCCAGGGACATGCTGGCTACACCTTC
V gene: TRBV5-6; J gene: TRBJ1-6; clone size: few; D gene: .; CDR3 protein: CASSLYGSTASPLHF; CDR3 DNA: TGTGCCAGCAGCTTGTATGGGTCGACGGCATCACCCCTCCACTTT
V gene: TRBV11-2; J gene: TRBJ2-2; clone size: many; D gene: TRBD2; CDR3 protein: CASSLAKGGSGELFF; CDR3 DNA: TGTGCCAGCAGCTTAGCCAAGGGAGGGTCCGGGGAGCTGTTTTTT
V gene: TRBV18; J gene: TRBJ2-1; clone size: .; D gene: .; CDR3 protein: CASSPRTSVTLYNEQFF; CDR3 DNA: TGTGCCAGCTCACCACGGACTTCTGTTACCCTATACAATGAGCAGTTCTTC
V gene: TRBV2; J gene: TRBJ2-5; clone size: many; D gene: .; CDR3 protein: CASTHRDSRPETQYF; CDR3 DNA: TGTGCCAGCACCCACCGAGACAGCCGGCCGGAGACCCAGTACTTC
V gene: TRBV2; J gene: TRBJ1-2; clone size: many; D gene: .; CDR3 protein: CASKSEGKQSGYTF; CDR3 DNA: TGTGCCAGCAAATCGGAGGGAAAGCAGAGTGGCTACACCTTC
V gene: TRBV5-1; J gene: TRBJ1-1; clone size: many; D gene: .; CDR3 protein: CASSLGEGWTEAFF; CDR3 DNA: TGCGCCAGCAGCTTGGGGGAGGGTTGGACTGAAGCTTTCTTT
V gene: TRBV5-4; J gene: TRBJ1-6; clone size: .; D gene: .; CDR3 protein: CASSPGHSNSPLHF; CDR3 DNA: TGTGCCAGCAGCCCGGGACACTCAAATTCACCCCTCCACTTT
V gene: TRBV2; J gene: TRBJ2-7; clone size: .; D gene: .; CDR3 protein: CASKADTSHEQYF; CDR3 DNA: TGTGCCAGCAAGGCTGACACCAGCCACGAGCAGTACTTC
V gene: TRBV30; J gene: TRBJ1-2; clone size: few; D gene: TRBD1; CDR3 protein: CASSTSGGQAAGGYTF; CDR3 DNA: TGTGCCAGTAGTACCAGCGGGGGACAGGCCGCGGGTGGCTACACCTTC
V gene: TRBV7-2; J gene: TRBJ2-7; clone size: few; D gene: TRBD2; CDR3 protein: CASSGGGPSSYEQYF; CDR3 DNA: TGTGCCAGCAGCGGCGGGGGGCCGAGCTCCTACGAGCAGTACTTC
V gene: TRBV30; J gene: TRBJ1-1; clone size: many; D gene: .; CDR3 protein: CASGPTNTEAFF; CDR3 DNA: TGTGCCTCAGGACCGACGAACACTGAAGCTTTCTTT
V gene: TRBV12-3/TRBV12-4; J gene: TRBJ2-1; clone size: few; D gene: TRBD2; CDR3 protein: CASSFGLAGVYNEQFF; CDR3 DNA: TGTGCCAGTTCCTTCGGACTAGCGGGGGTTTACAATGAGCAGTTCTTC
V gene: TRBV20-1; J gene: TRBJ1-1; clone size: many; D gene: TRBD1; CDR3 protein: CSAGTGGPWEAFF; CDR3 DNA: TGCAGTGCTGGGACAGGGGGTCCGTGGGAAGCTTTCTTT
V gene: TRBV19; J gene: TRBJ1-1; clone size: few; D gene: .; CDR3 protein: CASSMGFRTEAFF; CDR3 DNA: TGTGCCAGTAGTATGGGGTTTCGGACTGAAGCTTTCTTT
V gene: TRBV28; J gene: TRBJ1-5; clone size: .; D gene: TRBD1; CDR3 protein: CATSDRSFGQPQHF; CDR3 DNA: TGTGCCACCTCGGACAGGTCTTTCGGTCAGCCCCAGCATTTT
V gene: TRBV28; J gene: TRBJ2-1; clone size: .; D gene: TRBD2; CDR3 protein: CASRASGGSRGRNEQFF; CDR3 DNA: TGTGCCAGCAGGGCTAGCGGGGGAAGTAGGGGACGGAATGAGCAGTTCTTC
V gene: TRBV11-3; J gene: TRBJ1-1; clone size: many; D gene: .; CDR3 protein: CASSLNQNTEAFF; CDR3 DNA: TGTGCCAGCAGCCTCAACCAGAACACTGAAGCTTTCTTT
V gene: TRBV6-5; J gene: TRBJ2-7; clone size: .; D gene: .; CDR3 protein: CASSYKNRNYEQYF; CDR3 DNA: TGTGCCAGCAGTTACAAGAACAGGAATTACGAGCAGTACTTC
V gene: TRBV7-2; J gene: TRBJ2-1; clone size: many; D gene: .; CDR3 protein: CASSLGSLVTEQFF; CDR3 DNA: TGTGCCAGCAGCTTAGGCTCTCTAGTCACTGAGCAGTTCTTC
V gene: TRBV20-1; J gene: TRBJ1-5; clone size: .; D gene: TRBD1; CDR3 protein: CSASGTGGLNQPQHF; CDR3 DNA: TGCAGTGCTAGCGGTACAGGGGGACTCAATCAGCCCCAGCATTTT
V gene: TRBV2; J gene: TRBJ2-1; clone size: many; D gene: .; CDR3 protein: CASSEASSYNEQFF; CDR3 DNA: TGTGCCAGCAGTGAGGCAAGCTCCTACAATGAGCAGTTCTTC
V gene: TRBV5-1; J gene: TRBJ1-4; clone size: .; D gene: TRBD1; CDR3 protein: CASSLLGQLNEKLFF; CDR3 DNA: TGCGCCAGCAGCTTGTTGGGACAGCTTAATGAAAAACTGTTTTTT
V gene: TRBV12-3/TRBV12-4; J gene: TRBJ2-7; clone size: .; D gene: .; CDR3 protein: CASSTQSPVGGYEQYF; CDR3 DNA: TGTGCCAGCAGTACCCAATCCCCTGTAGGGGGCTACGAGCAGTACTTC
V gene: TRBV20-1; J gene: TRBJ2-7; clone size: .; D gene: .; CDR3 protein: CSATTPDGLSYEQYF; CDR3 DNA: TGCAGTGCGACGACTCCGGACGGGCTCTCCTACGAGCAGTACTTC
V gene: TRBV11-2; J gene: TRBJ1-5; clone size: many; D gene: .; CDR3 protein: CASSLGWGPHQPQHF; CDR3 DNA: TGTGCCAGCAGCTTAGGATGGGGGCCGCATCAGCCCCAGCATTTT
V gene: TRBV7-2; J gene: TRBJ2-7; clone size: .; D gene: TRBD2; CDR3 protein: CASSPPGLAGNEQYF; CDR3 DNA: TGTGCCAGCAGCCCCCCGGGGCTAGCGGGGAATGAGCAGTACTTC
V gene: TRBV14; J gene: TRBJ2-7; clone size: few; D gene: .; CDR3 protein: CASSQGLPAEQYF; CDR3 DNA: TGTGCCAGCAGCCAAGGGCTTCCCGCCGAGCAGTACTTC
V gene: TRBV5-1; J gene: TRBJ2-1; clone size: many; D gene: .; CDR3 protein: CASSLPSAINEQFF; CDR3 DNA: TGCGCCAGCAGCTTGCCTAGCGCCATCAATGAGCAGTTCTTC
V gene: TRBV6-1; J gene: TRBJ2-1; clone size: once; D gene: TRBD2; CDR3 protein: CASTPSGRPAYNEQFF; CDR3 DNA: TGTGCCAGCACCCCCAGCGGGAGGCCCGCCTACAATGAGCAGTTCTTC
V gene: TRBV7-2; J gene: TRBJ1-5; clone size: .; D gene: .; CDR3 protein: CASRPPGIDQPQHF; CDR3 DNA: TGTGCCAGCAGACCCCCAGGAATCGATCAGCCCCAGCATTTT
V gene: TRBV7-2; J gene: TRBJ2-1; clone size: many; D gene: TRBD1; CDR3 protein: CASSLAVGERGHEQFF; CDR3 DNA: TGTGCCAGCAGCCTAGCAGTCGGGGAGAGGGGGCATGAGCAGTTCTTC
V gene: TRBV7-3; J gene: TRBJ2-7; clone size: many; D gene: TRBD1; CDR3 protein: CASSPGDRTYEQYF; CDR3 DNA: TGTGCCAGCAGCCCCGGGGACAGAACCTACGAGCAGTACTTC
V gene: TRBV20-1; J gene: TRBJ2-7; clone size: many; D gene: TRBD2; CDR3 protein: CSARDLAGVSYEQYF; CDR3 DNA: TGCAGTGCTAGAGATTTGGCGGGAGTATCCTACGAGCAGTACTTC
V gene: TRBV12-3/TRBV12-4; J gene: TRBJ1-2; clone size: many; D gene: TRBD1; CDR3 protein: CASSQRTGANSSYTF; CDR3 DNA: TGTGCCAGCAGTCAAAGGACAGGGGCCAATTCTAGCTACACCTTC
V gene: TRBV27; J gene: TRBJ1-6; clone size: .; D gene: TRBD1; CDR3 protein: CASSLLGQGDSPLHF; CDR3 DNA: TGTGCCAGCAGTTTATTAGGACAGGGAGATTCACCCCTCCACTTT
V gene: TRBV12-3/TRBV12-4; J gene: TRBJ2-3; clone size: many; D gene: .; CDR3 protein: CASSWDLHTDTQYF; CDR3 DNA: TGTGCCAGCAGTTGGGACCTCCACACAGATACGCAGTATTTT
V gene: TRBV7-2; J gene: TRBJ2-6; clone size: .; D gene: .; CDR3 protein: CASSLDSGSGANVLTF; CDR3 DNA: TGTGCCAGCAGCTTAGATTCCGGGTCTGGGGCCAACGTCCTGACTTTC
V gene: TRBV7-8; J gene: TRBJ1-1; clone size: .; D gene: .; CDR3 protein: CASSFPSELNTEAFF; CDR3 DNA: TGTGCCAGCAGTTTCCCCTCGGAGCTGAACACTGAAGCTTTCTTT
V gene: TRBV7-9; J gene: TRBJ1-2; clone size: few; D gene: .; CDR3 protein: CASSPGVGYTF; CDR3 DNA: TGTGCCAGCAGCCCCGGGGTTGGCTACACCTTC
V gene: TRBV6-1; J gene: TRBJ1-1; clone size: .; D gene: .; CDR3 protein: CASSGPHTRNTEAFF; CDR3 DNA: TGTGCCAGCAGTGGGCCCCATACACGGAACACTGAAGCTTTCTTT
V gene: TRBV6-1; J gene: TRBJ1-3; clone size: .; D gene: .; CDR3 protein: CASSSRDNIYF; CDR3 DNA: TGTGCCAGCAGTAGCCGGGACAACATATATTTT
V gene: TRBV2; J gene: TRBJ2-3; clone size: many; D gene: .; CDR3 protein: CASRSGYTDTQYF; CDR3 DNA: TGTGCCAGCCGAAGCGGGTACACAGATACGCAGTATTTT
V gene: TRBV20-1; J gene: TRBJ1-1; clone size: many; D gene: .; CDR3 protein: CSARTANTEAFF; CDR3 DNA: TGCAGTGCCCGGACAGCGAACACTGAAGCTTTCTTT
V gene: TRBV7-3; J gene: TRBJ2-1; clone size: .; D gene: .; CDR3 protein: CASSFRANEQFF; CDR3 DNA: TGTGCCAGCAGCTTCCGGGCGAATGAGCAGTTCTTC
V gene: TRBV29-1; J gene: TRBJ1-2; clone size: .; D gene: .; CDR3 protein: CSVLLAEHYGYTF; CDR3 DNA: TGCAGCGTTCTGCTTGCGGAACACTATGGCTACACCTTC
V gene: TRBV4-1; J gene: TRBJ2-1; clone size: .; D gene: TRBD2; CDR3 protein: CASSQGTRGTNEQFF; CDR3 DNA: TGCGCCAGCAGCCAAGGGACTAGGGGTACGAATGAGCAGTTCTTC